Listed below are T cell receptor beta chains from one sample, sequenced in a study of T cell repertoires in cytomegalovirus infection. TCRdb reprocessed the reads via MiXCR and lists one record per CDR3 protein. Of around 440,000 distinct CDR3 sequences in the sample, around 11% were seen once. The sequencing sample was made of PBMCs. These receptors came from a human donor in good health (CMV status not recorded). Some clones in this sample may be carry-over from other donors' samples. Each CDR3 is given with its conserved first and last residue. A D gene is named only where the DNA matches it firmly. Rows give clone size only sometimes, using once, few, many, or a class for an expanded clone.

V gene,D gene,clone size,J gene,CDR3 protein,CDR3 DNA
TRBV6-6,TRBD1,-,TRBJ2-5,CASSYADRGRETQYF,TGTGCCAGCAGTTATGCCGACAGGGGGCGGGAGACCCAGTACTTC
TRBV5-4,TRBD2,many,TRBJ2-2,CASSFPGGGELFF,TGTGCCAGCAGCTTCCCGGGAGGCGGGGAGCTGTTTTTT
TRBV5-6,-,-,TRBJ2-7,CASSPLSGREQYF,TGTGCCAGCAGCCCCCTTAGCGGACGGGAGCAGTACTTC
TRBV20-1,TRBD2,few,TRBJ2-1,CSARGEGSSYNEQFF,TGCAGTGCTAGAGGGGAGGGTAGCTCCTACAATGAGCAGTTCTTC
TRBV2,-,-,TRBJ2-5,CASSEEYGETQYF,TGTGCCAGCAGCGAGGAGTATGGGGAGACCCAGTACTTC
TRBV7-8,-,many,TRBJ1-1,CASSLARFDTEAFF,TGTGCCAGCAGCTTAGCGAGATTCGACACTGAAGCTTTCTTT
TRBV20-1,-,few,TRBJ2-7,CSATGKYEQYF,TGCAGTGCTACAGGGAAATACGAGCAGTACTTC
TRBV12-3/TRBV12-4,-,-,TRBJ1-4,CASSPRNGPGSNEKLFF,TGTGCCAGCAGTCCAAGGAACGGGCCGGGTTCGAATGAAAAACTGTTTTTT
TRBV14,-,few,TRBJ2-7,CASSQGAGVKEQYF,TGTGCCAGCAGCCAAGGGGCAGGGGTGAAAGAGCAGTACTTC
TRBV7-2,-,-,TRBJ1-5,CASGFWGQPQHF,TGTGCCAGCGGCTTCTGGGGTCAGCCCCAGCATTTT
TRBV29-1,-,-,TRBJ2-5,CSEQLGASETQYF,TGCAGCGAACAACTCGGGGCTTCGGAGACCCAGTACTTC
TRBV6-5,-,many,TRBJ1-2,CASSYSSSGNYGYTF,TGTGCCAGCAGTTACTCATCTTCAGGCAACTATGGCTACACCTTC
TRBV20-1,TRBD2,once,TRBJ2-3,CSARVGSVGGGRGADTQYF,TGCAGTGCTAGAGTCGGTTCCGTCGGGGGGGGACGTGGGGCAGATACGCAGTATTTT
TRBV29-1,TRBD1,many,TRBJ1-5,CSASPGTGDQPQHF,TGCAGCGCATCACCCGGGACAGGGGATCAGCCCCAGCATTTT
TRBV7-9,-,-,TRBJ2-3,CASSPTSRAQYF,TGTGCCAGCAGCCCAACATCGCGCGCGCAGTATTTT
TRBV11-2,-,many,TRBJ1-1,CASSLEGGVNTEAFF,TGTGCCAGCAGCTTAGAAGGCGGCGTTAACACTGAAGCTTTCTTT
TRBV20-1,-,few,TRBJ1-1,CSAVRGNTEAFF,TGCAGTGCAGTGAGGGGAAATACTGAAGCTTTCTTT
TRBV29-1,-,-,TRBJ2-5,CSVDYSRDGTQYF,TGCAGCGTTGACTATTCCAGGGATGGGACCCAGTACTTC
TRBV20-1,-,many,TRBJ2-3,CSARDSGEGTDTQYF,TGCAGTGCTAGAGATTCGGGAGAGGGGACAGATACGCAGTATTTT
TRBV12-3/TRBV12-4,-,few,TRBJ2-2,CASRGTQWLGELFF,TGTGCCAGCAGGGGGACCCAATGGCTGGGGGAGCTGTTTTTT
TRBV19,-,few,TRBJ2-4,CASSLEAKNIQYF,TGTGCCAGTAGTTTGGAGGCCAAAAACATTCAGTACTTC
TRBV11-2,TRBD1,many,TRBJ1-3,CASRPPGQGYTIYF,TGTGCCAGCAGGCCCCCGGGACAGGGATACACCATATATTTT
TRBV7-8,-,many,TRBJ2-5,CASSLTGAQYF,TGTGCCAGCAGCTTAACTGGGGCCCAGTACTTC
TRBV7-8,TRBD2,many,TRBJ2-3,CASSQAGRGSDTQYF,TGTGCCAGCAGCCAGGCGGGGAGGGGCTCAGATACGCAGTATTTT
TRBV5-4,TRBD2,few,TRBJ2-1,CASSSTSGVYNEQFF,TGTGCCAGCAGCTCCACTAGCGGAGTTTACAATGAGCAGTTCTTC
TRBV30,-,few,TRBJ1-4,CAWEGGANEKLFF,TGTGCCTGGGAGGGGGGGGCGAATGAAAAACTGTTTTTT
TRBV6-5,-,-,TRBJ1-1,CASSRAGYSDTEAFF,TGTGCCAGCAGTCGAGCTGGATATTCGGACACTGAAGCTTTCTTT
TRBV10-3,TRBD2,many,TRBJ2-5,CAISFATKAGTSGRLQETQYF,TGTGCCATCAGTTTCGCGACCAAGGCTGGGACTAGCGGGAGGTTACAAGAGACCCAGTACTTC
TRBV12-3/TRBV12-4,TRBD1,many,TRBJ2-2,CASKTTGQVTGELFF,TGTGCCAGCAAAACAACCGGACAGGTCACCGGGGAGCTGTTTTTT
TRBV28,TRBD1,many,TRBJ2-2,CASSFIKISRDTPGQGGTGELFF,TGTGCCAGCAGTTTTATTAAGATCAGCCGGGACACCCCGGGACAGGGCGGCACCGGGGAGCTGTTTTTT
TRBV4-2,TRBD2,many,TRBJ2-2,CASRLAGSNTGELFF,TGTGCCAGCAGACTAGCGGGTTCGAACACCGGGGAGCTGTTTTTT
TRBV7-4,-,few,TRBJ1-3,CASTYTGARNTIYF,TGTGCCAGCACCTATACCGGGGCGAGAAACACCATATATTTT
TRBV20-1,TRBD1,many,TRBJ1-2,CSTSAGGQELYGYTF,TGCAGCACCAGCGCTGGGGGACAGGAGTTATATGGCTACACCTTC
TRBV29-1,TRBD2,-,TRBJ2-7,CSVVSKAGVPSEQYF,TGCAGCGTTGTCTCAAAGGCGGGAGTTCCCAGCGAGCAGTACTTC
TRBV14,-,many,TRBJ2-1,CASSKGTGPGEQFF,TGTGCCAGCAGTAAGGGTACAGGGCCTGGTGAGCAGTTCTTC
TRBV12-3/TRBV12-4,-,-,TRBJ2-7,CASTSGIYEQYF,TGTGCCAGCACAAGCGGAATCTACGAGCAGTACTTC
TRBV18,TRBD1,-,TRBJ1-2,CASSPDRAVDGYTF,TGTGCCAGCTCACCAGACAGGGCAGTCGACGGCTACACCTTC
TRBV7-9,-,many,TRBJ2-3,CASSLVGTQYF,TGTGCCAGCAGCTTAGTTGGTACGCAGTATTTT
TRBV20-1,-,-,TRBJ2-7,CSARVREPVQYF,TGCAGTGCTAGAGTCAGGGAACCAGTGCAGTACTTC
TRBV6-5,-,-,TRBJ1-1,CASSKNTEAFF,TGTGCCAGCAGTAAGAACACTGAAGCTTTCTTT
TRBV12-3/TRBV12-4,-,many,TRBJ1-2,CASSTAGVPYYGYTF,TGTGCCAGCAGTACCGCAGGGGTCCCCTACTATGGCTACACCTTC
TRBV20-1,-,many,TRBJ2-1,CSARAGLNNNEQFF,TGCAGTGCTAGAGCCGGACTAAACAACAATGAGCAGTTCTTC
TRBV5-3,-,-,TRBJ2-1,CASSPTGASLLGEQFF,TGTGCCAGCAGCCCTACTGGGGCTAGCTTGCTCGGTGAGCAGTTCTTC
TRBV19,-,few,TRBJ2-1,CASSIAAGGDNEQFF,TGTGCCAGTAGTATAGCGGCAGGGGGGGACAATGAGCAGTTCTTC
TRBV6-6,-,-,TRBJ2-5,CASSWEQWETQYF,TGTGCCAGCAGTTGGGAACAGTGGGAGACCCAGTACTTC
TRBV2,-,-,TRBJ2-3,CASSEALVYTDTQYF,TGTGCCAGCAGTGAAGCGCTCGTCTACACAGATACGCAGTATTTT
TRBV29-1,TRBD1,few,TRBJ2-1,CSVEDPLSGTGPYSYNEQFF,TGCAGCGTTGAAGATCCACTCTCCGGGACAGGGCCCTACTCCTACAATGAGCAGTTCTTC
TRBV12-3/TRBV12-4,-,many,TRBJ2-6,CACVAGSGANVLTF,TGTGCCTGTGTCGCCGGGTCTGGGGCCAACGTCCTGACTTTC